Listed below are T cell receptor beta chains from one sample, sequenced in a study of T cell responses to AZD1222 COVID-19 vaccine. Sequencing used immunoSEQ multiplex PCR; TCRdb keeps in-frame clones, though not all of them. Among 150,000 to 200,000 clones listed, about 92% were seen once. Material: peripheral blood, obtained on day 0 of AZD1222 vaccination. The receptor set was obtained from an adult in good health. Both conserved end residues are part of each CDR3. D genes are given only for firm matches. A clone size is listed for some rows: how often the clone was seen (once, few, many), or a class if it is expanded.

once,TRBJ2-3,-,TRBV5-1,CASSLGAVTDTQYF,TGCGCCAGCAGCTTGGGGGCGGTGACAGATACGCAGTATTTT
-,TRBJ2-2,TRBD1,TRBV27,CASSFGTGGNTGELFF,TGTGCCAGCAGTTTCGGGACAGGGGGGAACACCGGGGAGCTGTTTTTT
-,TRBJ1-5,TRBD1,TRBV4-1,CASSRGQGGISNQPQHF,TGCGCCAGCAGCCGCGGACAGGGGGGTATAAGCAATCAGCCCCAGCATTTT
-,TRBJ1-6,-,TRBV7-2,CASSTYRNSPLHF,TGTGCCAGCAGCACCTACAGGAATTCACCCCTCCACTTT
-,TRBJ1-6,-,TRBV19,CASSPPGDSPLHF,TGTGCCAGTAGTCCGCCGGGCGATTCACCCCTCCACTTT
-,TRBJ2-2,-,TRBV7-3,CASSLRPTSFGELFF,TGTGCCAGCAGCTTAAGACCGACTTCGTTCGGGGAGCTGTTTTTT
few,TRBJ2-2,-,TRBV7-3,CASSYARETGELFF,TGTGCCAGCAGCTATGCCAGGGAGACCGGGGAGCTGTTTTTT
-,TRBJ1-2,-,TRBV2,CASRLQLRNYGYTF,TGTGCCAGCAGACTACAGCTACGGAACTATGGCTACACCTTC
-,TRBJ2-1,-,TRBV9,CASSEIGHSSSYNEQFF,TGTGCCAGCAGCGAGATAGGCCACAGTAGCTCCTACAATGAGCAGTTCTTC
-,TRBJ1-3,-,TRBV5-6,CASSLYGSSSGNTIYF,TGTGCCAGCAGCTTGTACGGCAGTAGCTCTGGAAACACCATATATTTT
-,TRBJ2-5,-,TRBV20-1,CSPRGQETQYF,TGCAGTCCCAGGGGCCAAGAGACCCAGTACTTC
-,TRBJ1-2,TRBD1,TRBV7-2,CASSAQGAGNYGYTF,TGTGCCAGCAGCGCGCAGGGGGCGGGGAACTATGGCTACACCTTC
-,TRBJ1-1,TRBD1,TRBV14,CASSRWTGSAFF,TGTGCCAGCAGCCGGTGGACAGGGTCCGCTTTCTTT
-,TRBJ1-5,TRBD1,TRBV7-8,CASSLAYRGQVQPQHF,TGTGCCAGCAGCTTAGCTTACAGGGGGCAGGTTCAGCCCCAGCATTTT
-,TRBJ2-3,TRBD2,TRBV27,CASSLSNAGLAGRWATDTQYF,TGTGCCAGCAGTTTATCGAATGCGGGGCTAGCGGGGCGTTGGGCCACAGATACGCAGTATTTT
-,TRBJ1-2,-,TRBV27,CASSPRGSAGGYTF,TGTGCCAGCAGTCCCCGGGGCAGCGCCGGTGGCTACACCTTC
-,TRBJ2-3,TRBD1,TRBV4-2,CASSQDPGQGTDTQYF,TGTGCCAGCAGCCAAGATCCGGGACAGGGGACAGATACGCAGTATTTT
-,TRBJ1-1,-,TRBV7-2,CASSLVGQTEAFF,TGTGCCAGCAGCTTAGTTGGGCAGACTGAAGCTTTCTTT
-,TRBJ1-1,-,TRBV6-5,CASSYTTGNTEAFF,TGTGCCAGCAGTTACACCACTGGGAACACTGAAGCTTTCTTT
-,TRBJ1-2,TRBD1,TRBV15,CATSREWEGADYGYTF,TGTGCCACCAGCAGAGAATGGGAGGGGGCAGACTATGGCTACACCTTC
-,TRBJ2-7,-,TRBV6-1,CASSEAGTSAREQYF,TGTGCCAGCAGTGAAGCTGGGACTTCGGCTCGCGAGCAGTACTTC
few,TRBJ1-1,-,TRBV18,CASSPAGMNTEAFF,TGTGCCAGCTCACCCGCGGGGATGAACACTGAAGCTTTCTTT
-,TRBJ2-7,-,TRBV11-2,CASSPSGSKSYEQYF,TGTGCCAGCAGCCCCTCAGGGAGCAAATCCTACGAGCAGTACTTC
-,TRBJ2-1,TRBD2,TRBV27,CASRPNMGGGYNEQFF,TGTGCCAGCCGTCCTAACATGGGGGGGGGTTACAATGAGCAGTTCTTC
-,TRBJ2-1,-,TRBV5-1,CASSLGGLFDEQFF,TGCGCCAGCAGCTTGGGCGGGCTCTTCGATGAGCAGTTCTTC
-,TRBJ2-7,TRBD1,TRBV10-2,CASSDITGTGRNEQYF,TGCGCCAGCAGTGACATTACCGGGACAGGGCGAAACGAGCAGTACTTC
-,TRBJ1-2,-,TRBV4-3,CASSPASLLRYGYTF,TGCGCCAGCAGCCCAGCCTCGTTGTTGCGCTATGGCTACACCTTC
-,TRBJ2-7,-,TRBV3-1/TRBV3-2,CASSQGQGGRVTF,TGTGCCAGCAGCCAAGGCCAGGGGGGTCGCGTTACTTTC
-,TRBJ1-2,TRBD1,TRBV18,CASSLPRGQANYGYTF,TGTGCCAGCTCACTTCCTCGTGGACAGGCTAACTATGGCTACACCTTC
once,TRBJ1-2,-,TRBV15,CATSRGTANYGYTF,TGTGCCACCAGCAGAGGGACTGCTAACTATGGCTACACCTTC
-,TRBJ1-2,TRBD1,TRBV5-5,CASSLVRGTNYGYTF,TGTGCCAGCAGCTTGGTCAGGGGGACTAACTATGGCTACACCTTC
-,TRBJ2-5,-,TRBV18,CASSPAPGTGAQYF,TGTGCCAGCTCACCCGCCCCGGGCACGGGGGCCCAGTACTTC
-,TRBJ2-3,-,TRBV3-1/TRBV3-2,CASSQDLATTQYF,TGTGCCAGCAGCCAAGATTTGGCTACTACGCAGTATTTT
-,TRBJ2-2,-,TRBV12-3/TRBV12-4,CASSLTAGELFF,TGTGCCAGCAGTTTGACAGCCGGGGAGCTGTTTTTT
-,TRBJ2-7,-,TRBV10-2,CASSPPRSPYEQYF,TGCGCCAGCAGTCCCCCCCGGAGCCCCTACGAGCAGTACTTC
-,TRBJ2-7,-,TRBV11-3,CASSSSGSTSPNEQYF,TGTGCCAGCAGCTCGTCGGGATCTACCTCCCCTAACGAGCAGTACTTC
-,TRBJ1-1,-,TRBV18,CASGTDSHTEAFF,TGTGCCAGCGGAACGGACAGCCACACTGAAGCTTTCTTT
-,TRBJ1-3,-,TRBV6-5,CASSYKGDGNTIYF,TGTGCCAGCAGTTATAAGGGGGATGGAAACACCATATATTTT
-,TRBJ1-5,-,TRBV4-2,CASSQDLGNQPQHF,TGTGCCAGCAGCCAAGATCTGGGGAATCAGCCCCAGCATTTT
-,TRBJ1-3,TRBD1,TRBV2,CASNRGVPNTIYF,TGTGCCAGCAACAGGGGTGTACCTAACACCATATATTTT
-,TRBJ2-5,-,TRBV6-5,CASSSPGGVGKTQYF,TGTGCCAGCAGTAGCCCGGGCGGGGTGGGGAAGACCCAGTACTTC
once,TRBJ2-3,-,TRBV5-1,CASSLTASTDTQYF,TGCGCCAGCAGCTTGACAGCTAGCACAGATACGCAGTATTTT
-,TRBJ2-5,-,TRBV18,CASSPPSGYQETQYF,TGTGCCAGCTCACCACCCTCCGGGTACCAAGAGACCCAGTACTTC
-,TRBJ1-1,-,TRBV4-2,CASSQVSAASLEAFF,TGTGCCAGCAGCCAAGTCTCCGCAGCATCTCTTGAAGCTTTCTTT
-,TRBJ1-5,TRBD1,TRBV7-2,CASSLTGVGQPQHF,TGTGCCAGCAGCCTTACAGGGGTAGGCCAGCCCCAGCATTTT